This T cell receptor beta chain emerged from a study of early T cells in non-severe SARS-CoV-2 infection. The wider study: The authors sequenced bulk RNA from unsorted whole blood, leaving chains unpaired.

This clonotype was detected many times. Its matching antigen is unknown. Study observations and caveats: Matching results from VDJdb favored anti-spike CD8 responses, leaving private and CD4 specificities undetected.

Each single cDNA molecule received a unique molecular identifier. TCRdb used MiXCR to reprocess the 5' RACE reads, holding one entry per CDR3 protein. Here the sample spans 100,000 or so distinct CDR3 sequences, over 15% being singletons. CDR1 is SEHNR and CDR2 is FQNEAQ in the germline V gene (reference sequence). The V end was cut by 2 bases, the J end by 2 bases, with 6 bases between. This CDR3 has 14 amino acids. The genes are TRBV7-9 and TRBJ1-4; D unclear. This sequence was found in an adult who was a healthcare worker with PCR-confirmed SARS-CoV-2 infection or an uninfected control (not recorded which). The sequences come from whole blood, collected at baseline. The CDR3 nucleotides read TGTGCCAGCAGCTTACAAAATACTAATGAAAAACTGTTTTTT. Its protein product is CASSLQNTNEKLFF.